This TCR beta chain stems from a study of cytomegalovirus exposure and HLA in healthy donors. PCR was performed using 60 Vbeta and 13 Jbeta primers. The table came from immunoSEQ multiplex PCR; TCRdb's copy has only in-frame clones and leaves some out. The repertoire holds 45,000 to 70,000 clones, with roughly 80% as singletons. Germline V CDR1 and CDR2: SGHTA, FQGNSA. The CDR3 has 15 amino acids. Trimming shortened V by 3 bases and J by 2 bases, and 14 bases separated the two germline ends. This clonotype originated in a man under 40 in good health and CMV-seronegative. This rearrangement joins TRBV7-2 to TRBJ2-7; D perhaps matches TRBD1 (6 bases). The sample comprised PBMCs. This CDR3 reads CASSFGQQRTYEQYF. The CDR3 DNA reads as TGTGCCAGCAGCTTCGGACAGCAAAGAACCTACGAGCAGTACTTC.